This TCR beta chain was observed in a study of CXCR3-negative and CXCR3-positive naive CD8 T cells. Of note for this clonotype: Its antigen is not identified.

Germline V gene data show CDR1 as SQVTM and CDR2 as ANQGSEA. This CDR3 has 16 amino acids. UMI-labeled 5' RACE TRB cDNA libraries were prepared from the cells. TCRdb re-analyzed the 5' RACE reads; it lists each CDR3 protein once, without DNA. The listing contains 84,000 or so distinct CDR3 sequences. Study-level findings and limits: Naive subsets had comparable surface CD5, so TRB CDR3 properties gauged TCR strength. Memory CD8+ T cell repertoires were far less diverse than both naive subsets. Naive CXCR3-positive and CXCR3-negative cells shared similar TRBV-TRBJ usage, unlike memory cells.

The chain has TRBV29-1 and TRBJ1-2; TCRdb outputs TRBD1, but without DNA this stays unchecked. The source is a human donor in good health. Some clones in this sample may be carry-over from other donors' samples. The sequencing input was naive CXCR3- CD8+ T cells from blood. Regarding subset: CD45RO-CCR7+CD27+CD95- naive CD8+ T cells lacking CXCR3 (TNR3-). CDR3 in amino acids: CSVEGAGALTNYGYTF.